This TCR beta chain stems from a study of blood T cells in healthy people across ages. Whole-study findings and limits: Without sorted subsets, naive and antigen-experienced compartments could not be conclusively compared.

The people who gave samples were healthy Caucasians from Russia, aged roughly 6 to 90. Trimming stripped 5 bases from V and 6 bases from J, with 11 bases between. Germline assignment: CDR1 DFQATT and CDR2 SNEGSKA (reference sequence). The CDR3 has 11 residues. Primed by a sample-barcoded 5' primer and a J-beta primer mix, a second PCR proceeded for about 7 to 12 cycles. TCRdb recomputed calls from the 5' RACE reads with MiXCR, one row per CDR3 protein. This table holds around 870,000 distinct CDR3 sequences, around 30% found once. This clonotype was detected many times. As yet, its antigen is unknown. J is TRBJ2-7 and V is TRBV20-1; the D gene is possibly TRBD2 (5 bases). This receptor was obtained from an elderly woman in good health. The sample was blood. Written as DNA, the CDR3 is TGCAGTGCTCAGAGAGGGAGCGAGCAGTACTTC. This sequence encodes CSAQRGSEQYF.